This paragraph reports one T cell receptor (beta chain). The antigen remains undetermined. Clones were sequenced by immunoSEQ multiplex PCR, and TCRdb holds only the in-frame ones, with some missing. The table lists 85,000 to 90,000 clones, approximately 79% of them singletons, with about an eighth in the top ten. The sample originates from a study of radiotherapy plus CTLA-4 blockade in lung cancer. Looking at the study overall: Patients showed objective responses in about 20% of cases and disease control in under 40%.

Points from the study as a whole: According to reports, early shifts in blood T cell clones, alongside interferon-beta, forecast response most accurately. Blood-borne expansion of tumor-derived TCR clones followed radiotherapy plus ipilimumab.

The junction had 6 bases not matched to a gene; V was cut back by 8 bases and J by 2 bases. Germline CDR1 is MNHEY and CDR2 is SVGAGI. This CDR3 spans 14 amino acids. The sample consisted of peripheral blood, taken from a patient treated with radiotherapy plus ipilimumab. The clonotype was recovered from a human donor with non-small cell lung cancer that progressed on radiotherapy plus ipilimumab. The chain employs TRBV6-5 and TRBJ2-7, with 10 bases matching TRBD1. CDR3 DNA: TGTGCCAGCGCCCCCGGGACAGGGGCCTACGAGCAGTACTTC. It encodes CASAPGTGAYEQYF.